The rows below give T cell receptor beta chains drawn from one sample of a study of T cell changes during pregnancy in multiple sclerosis. Clones were read by immunoSEQ multiplex PCR, and TCRdb kept only the in-frame ones, dropping some. This sample has tens of thousands of clones, with roughly 91% found just once. Sequenced material: CD4+ T cells from peripheral blood mononuclear cells, taken in the third trimester of pregnancy. These receptors all come from a female donor with multiple sclerosis, enrolled in a pregnancy study. Both conserved end residues are part of each CDR3. The order of the fields is V gene, clone size, J gene, D gene, CDR3 DNA, CDR3 protein. D genes are given only for firm matches. Clone size is shown for a subset of rows, as once, few, many or a class of expanded clone.

v_call: TRBV7-8
clone_size: once
j_call: TRBJ1-5
d_call: TRBD1
cdr3_nt: TGTGCCAGCAGCCCCGGGACAGTAAATCCGCCCCAGCATTTT
cdr3_aa: CASSPGTVNPPQHF

v_call: TRBV9
clone_size: -
j_call: TRBJ2-1
d_call: -
cdr3_nt: TGTGCCAGCAGCGTAGGGGTCGGGTTAGGATACAATGAGCAGTTCTTC
cdr3_aa: CASSVGVGLGYNEQFF

v_call: TRBV10-1
clone_size: few
j_call: TRBJ1-1
d_call: -
cdr3_nt: TGCGCCAGTAGGTGGGGGGGTAACACTGAAGCTTTCTTT
cdr3_aa: CASRWGGNTEAFF

v_call: TRBV18
clone_size: -
j_call: TRBJ1-1
d_call: -
cdr3_nt: TGTGCCAGCTCACCCCGAGGGCTGAACACTGAAGCTTTCTTT
cdr3_aa: CASSPRGLNTEAFF

v_call: TRBV5-1
clone_size: few
j_call: TRBJ1-2
d_call: -
cdr3_nt: TGCGCCAGCAGCTTGGCCGGTCAGGGATCGGGCGATGGCTACACCTTC
cdr3_aa: CASSLAGQGSGDGYTF

v_call: TRBV4-1
clone_size: -
j_call: TRBJ2-1
d_call: -
cdr3_nt: TGCGCCAGCAGCCAAGGCCAGGGGAGGGTCAGTTACAATGAGCAGTTCTTC
cdr3_aa: CASSQGQGRVSYNEQFF

v_call: TRBV5-6
clone_size: -
j_call: TRBJ1-5
d_call: TRBD1
cdr3_nt: TGTGCCAGCAGCTTGTACAGGGGGGGAAATCAGCCCCAGCATTTT
cdr3_aa: CASSLYRGGNQPQHF

v_call: TRBV10-3
clone_size: -
j_call: TRBJ1-6
d_call: -
cdr3_nt: TGTGCCATCAATAGAGGCCAGCTAAATTCACCCCTCCACTTT
cdr3_aa: CAINRGQLNSPLHF

v_call: TRBV6-6
clone_size: -
j_call: TRBJ2-1
d_call: TRBD1
cdr3_nt: TGTGCCAGCAGCCTGGACAGGGCGACATACAATGAGCAGTTCTTC
cdr3_aa: CASSLDRATYNEQFF

v_call: TRBV9
clone_size: -
j_call: TRBJ1-3
d_call: -
cdr3_nt: TGTGCCAGCAGCCCTCCCGGTCTCACGGGAAACACCATATATTTT
cdr3_aa: CASSPPGLTGNTIYF

v_call: TRBV7-3
clone_size: -
j_call: TRBJ1-1
d_call: -
cdr3_nt: TGTGCCAGCAGCTTCCTTATGAACACTGAAGCTTTCTTT
cdr3_aa: CASSFLMNTEAFF

v_call: TRBV2
clone_size: once
j_call: TRBJ2-2
d_call: -
cdr3_nt: TGTGCGTCCAGGTCATCCACCGGGGAGCTGTTTTTT
cdr3_aa: CASRSSTGELFF

v_call: TRBV19
clone_size: -
j_call: TRBJ2-7
d_call: -
cdr3_nt: TGTGCCAGTGAGGATAAATCCTACGAGCAGTACTTC
cdr3_aa: CASEDKSYEQYF

v_call: TRBV30
clone_size: once
j_call: TRBJ1-2
d_call: -
cdr3_nt: TGTGCCTGGAGCCAATCTAGTTCAGGCTACACCTTC
cdr3_aa: CAWSQSSSGYTF

v_call: TRBV25-1
clone_size: once
j_call: TRBJ2-7
d_call: -
cdr3_nt: TGTGCCAGCAGTGACGACACCTCATCCTACGAGCAGTACTTC
cdr3_aa: CASSDDTSSYEQYF

v_call: TRBV5-5
clone_size: -
j_call: TRBJ1-1
d_call: TRBD1
cdr3_nt: TGTGCCAGCAGCTTGGTTCCCGGACAGGGTCAGGCTTTCTTT
cdr3_aa: CASSLVPGQGQAFF

v_call: TRBV11-2
clone_size: -
j_call: TRBJ2-3
d_call: -
cdr3_nt: TGTGCCAGCAGCTTAGGTCGAACAGAAGATACGCAGTATTTT
cdr3_aa: CASSLGRTEDTQYF

v_call: TRBV6-1
clone_size: few
j_call: TRBJ2-7
d_call: TRBD1
cdr3_nt: TGTGCCAGCAGTGAAAGGGGGCCGACCTACGAGCAGTACTTC
cdr3_aa: CASSERGPTYEQYF

v_call: TRBV9
clone_size: -
j_call: TRBJ1-2
d_call: -
cdr3_nt: TGTGCCAGCAGCCCGCAAGACAGCAACTTCTATGGCTACACCTTC
cdr3_aa: CASSPQDSNFYGYTF

v_call: TRBV6-1
clone_size: -
j_call: TRBJ2-1
d_call: TRBD1
cdr3_nt: TGTGCCAGGGGACAGAACAATGAGCAGTTCTTC
cdr3_aa: CARGQNNEQFF

v_call: TRBV5-1
clone_size: once
j_call: TRBJ2-2
d_call: -
cdr3_nt: TGCGCCAGCAGCTTGTACACAGCCGGGGAGCTGTTTTTT
cdr3_aa: CASSLYTAGELFF

v_call: TRBV11-2
clone_size: -
j_call: TRBJ2-6
d_call: TRBD1
cdr3_nt: TGTGCCAGCAGCTCGACACGACAGGGTGGGACTGGGGCCAACGTCCTGACTTTC
cdr3_aa: CASSSTRQGGTGANVLTF

v_call: TRBV6-6
clone_size: -
j_call: TRBJ1-3
d_call: -
cdr3_nt: TGTGCCAGCAGTTACGGCAACTCTGGAAACACCATATATTTT
cdr3_aa: CASSYGNSGNTIYF

v_call: TRBV5-1
clone_size: -
j_call: TRBJ2-5
d_call: TRBD1
cdr3_nt: TGCGCCAGCAGCTTGTGGGGACAGGGTCAAGAGACCCAGTACTTC
cdr3_aa: CASSLWGQGQETQYF

v_call: TRBV10-3
clone_size: -
j_call: TRBJ2-4
d_call: -
cdr3_nt: TGTGCCATCAGTGAGGGCGGGACGGTAGCCAAAAACATTCAGTACTTC
cdr3_aa: CAISEGGTVAKNIQYF

v_call: TRBV5-4
clone_size: once
j_call: TRBJ2-7
d_call: -
cdr3_nt: TGTGCCAGCAGCATACAGGGCTACGAGCAGTACTTC
cdr3_aa: CASSIQGYEQYF

v_call: TRBV29-1
clone_size: -
j_call: TRBJ1-4
d_call: TRBD1
cdr3_nt: TGCAGCGTTGAATTGCCGGGACAGGGTAATGAAAAACTGTTTTTT
cdr3_aa: CSVELPGQGNEKLFF

v_call: TRBV6-6
clone_size: -
j_call: TRBJ1-1
d_call: -
cdr3_nt: TGTGCCAGCAGTTACGCGTTGATTGAAGCTTTCTTT
cdr3_aa: CASSYALIEAFF

v_call: TRBV5-1
clone_size: -
j_call: TRBJ1-1
d_call: -
cdr3_nt: TGCGCCAGCAGCTTGGCGGGGGGTAGCATGAACACTGAAGCTTTCTTT
cdr3_aa: CASSLAGGSMNTEAFF

v_call: TRBV9
clone_size: -
j_call: TRBJ1-1
d_call: TRBD1
cdr3_nt: TGTGCCAGCAGCGTAGCCCTTGGCAGGGGGGCGATGGCTGAAGCTTTCTTT
cdr3_aa: CASSVALGRGAMAEAFF

v_call: TRBV5-1
clone_size: -
j_call: TRBJ1-2
d_call: TRBD1
cdr3_nt: TGCGCCAGCAGTACGGACAGGGGCTATGGCTACACCTTC
cdr3_aa: CASSTDRGYGYTF